The present TCR beta chain was sequenced within a study of tumor and adjacent non-tumor tissue in lung cancer. On the study more broadly: There were around 11 adenocarcinoma, a couple of squamous cell carcinoma and 1 small cell lung cancer cases. The patients, 10 to 11 men and roughly 5 women, were about 30 to 85 with stage I to III disease.

General study findings and limits: Compared with tumor, normal lung showed significantly lower TCR diversity.

TCRbeta libraries were built with three rounds of nested PCR, modified from ARM-PCR. Via MiXCR, TCRdb re-called the multiplex PCR reads, giving one row per CDR3 protein. The repertoire holds 98,000 or so distinct CDR3 sequences, with 75% to 90% as singletons. In regard to this clonotype: The antigen is not known.

No cell sorting was done before RNA was extracted from the tissue. Distant lung tissue was collected more than 3 cm away from the tumor edge. V lost 5 bases and J lost 5, with 20 bases in between. The CDR3 spans 16 residues. This receptor was identified in a man in his sixties with small cell lung cancer. Sequenced sample: distant non-tumor lung tissue. The V call is TRBV12-3 or TRBV12-4, the J call TRBJ2-3, with a possible D match to TRBD2 (6 bases). The CDR3 reads CASSSGLTGEGDTQYF. The CDR3, as DNA: TGTGCCAGCAGTAGCGGACTAACGGGAGAGGGAGATACGCAGTATTTT.